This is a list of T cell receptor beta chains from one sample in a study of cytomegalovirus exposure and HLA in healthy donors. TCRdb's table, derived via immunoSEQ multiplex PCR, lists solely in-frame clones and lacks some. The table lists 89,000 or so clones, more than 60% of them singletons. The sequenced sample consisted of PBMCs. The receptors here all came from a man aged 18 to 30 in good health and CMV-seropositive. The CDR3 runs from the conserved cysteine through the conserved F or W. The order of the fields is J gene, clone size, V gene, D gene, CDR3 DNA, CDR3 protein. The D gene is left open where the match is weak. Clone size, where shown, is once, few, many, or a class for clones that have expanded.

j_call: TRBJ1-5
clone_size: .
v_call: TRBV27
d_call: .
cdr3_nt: TGTGCCAGCAGTCTCAGGGGACAGCCCCAGCATTTT
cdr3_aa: CASSLRGQPQHF

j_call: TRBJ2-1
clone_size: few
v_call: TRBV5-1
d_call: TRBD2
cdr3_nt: TGCGCCAGCAGCCCCGGACTAGCGGGGGGGCCATCCCCCGAGCAGTTCTTC
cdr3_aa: CASSPGLAGGPSPEQFF

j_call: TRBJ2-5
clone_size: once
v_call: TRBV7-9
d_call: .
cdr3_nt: TGTGCCAGCAGCCCAACCGGGACAAACTACCAAGAGACCCAGTACTTC
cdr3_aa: CASSPTGTNYQETQYF

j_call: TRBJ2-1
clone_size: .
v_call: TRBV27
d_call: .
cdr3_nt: TGTGCCAGCAGTTTAGAAGGACAGAGCAATGAGCAGTTCTTC
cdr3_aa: CASSLEGQSNEQFF

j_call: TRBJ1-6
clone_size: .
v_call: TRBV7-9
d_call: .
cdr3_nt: TGTGCCAGCAGCTTACAGGGAGGTGTGAAGTCACCCCTCCACTTT
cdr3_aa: CASSLQGGVKSPLHF

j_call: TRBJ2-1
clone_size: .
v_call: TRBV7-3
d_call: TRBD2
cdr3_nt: TGTGCCAGCAGCCCCGCCGAGAGACTAGCGGGGGGAAGTGAGCAGTTCTTC
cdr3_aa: CASSPAERLAGGSEQFF

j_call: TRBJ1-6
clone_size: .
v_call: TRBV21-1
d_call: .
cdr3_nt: TGTGCCAGCAGCAACAGGACAGGAAATTCACCCCTCCACTTT
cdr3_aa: CASSNRTGNSPLHF

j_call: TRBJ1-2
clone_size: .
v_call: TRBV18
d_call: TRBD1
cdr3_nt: TGTGCCAGCTCACCCACGATGACAGGGTCAGGCTATGGCTACACCTTC
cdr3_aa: CASSPTMTGSGYGYTF

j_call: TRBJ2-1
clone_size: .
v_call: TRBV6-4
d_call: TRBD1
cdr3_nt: TGTGCCAGCAGTGATGGACAGGGCGTTTACAATGAGCAGTTCTTC
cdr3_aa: CASSDGQGVYNEQFF

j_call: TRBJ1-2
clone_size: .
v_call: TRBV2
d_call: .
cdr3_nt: TGTGCCAGCCTGGGCTACACCTTC
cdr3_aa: CASLGYTF

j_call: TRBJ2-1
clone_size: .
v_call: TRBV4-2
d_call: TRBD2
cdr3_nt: TGTGCCAGCAGCCAAGATCTTTCCGGGGGGGTTATGTACAATGAGCAGTTCTTC
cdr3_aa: CASSQDLSGGVMYNEQFF

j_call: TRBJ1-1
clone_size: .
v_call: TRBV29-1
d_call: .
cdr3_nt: TGCAGCGTCCCATGGGGAGGCACTGAAGCTTTCTTT
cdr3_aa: CSVPWGGTEAFF

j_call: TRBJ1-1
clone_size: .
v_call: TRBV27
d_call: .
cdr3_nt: TGTGCCAGCAGTATAGACAAGCAAGGCTCGGCTTTCTTT
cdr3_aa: CASSIDKQGSAFF

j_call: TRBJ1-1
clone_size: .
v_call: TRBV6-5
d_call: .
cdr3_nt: TGTGCCAGCAGTTCAGTCAGGGGCGCTGAAGCTTTCTTT
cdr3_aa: CASSSVRGAEAFF

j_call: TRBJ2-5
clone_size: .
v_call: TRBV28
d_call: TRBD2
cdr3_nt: TGTGCCAGCAGTTCTCCCGGGACTAGCAAGCAGACCCAGTACTTC
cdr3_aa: CASSSPGTSKQTQYF

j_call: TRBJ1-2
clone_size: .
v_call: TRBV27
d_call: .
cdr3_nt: TGTGCCAGCAGTCTTAGCAGAGCTAACTATGGCTACACCTTC
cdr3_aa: CASSLSRANYGYTF

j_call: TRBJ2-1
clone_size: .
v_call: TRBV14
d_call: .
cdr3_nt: TGTGCCAGCAGCCACTTCGATGAGCAGTTCTTC
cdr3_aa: CASSHFDEQFF

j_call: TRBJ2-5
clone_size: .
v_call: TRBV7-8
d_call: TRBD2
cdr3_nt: TGTGCCAGCAGCTTCTCGGGGGGGCAGTACTTC
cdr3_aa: CASSFSGGQYF

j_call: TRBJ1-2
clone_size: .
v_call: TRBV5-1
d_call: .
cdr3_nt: TGCGCCAGCAGCCCTGGACAGATTAACTATGGCTACACCTTC
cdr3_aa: CASSPGQINYGYTF

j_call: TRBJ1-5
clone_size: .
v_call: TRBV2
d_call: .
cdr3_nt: TGTGCCAGCAGGGGCCCCACGGGAACCCAGCATTTT
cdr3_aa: CASRGPTGTQHF

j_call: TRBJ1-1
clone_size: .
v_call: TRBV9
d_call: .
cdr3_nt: TGTGCCAGCAGCGTAGAGGGACAAGGGAACACTGAAGCTTTCTTT
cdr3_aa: CASSVEGQGNTEAFF

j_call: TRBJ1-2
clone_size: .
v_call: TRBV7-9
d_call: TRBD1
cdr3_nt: TGTGCCAGCAGCTTAACAGGGGGTTCATCCCTTTATGGCTACACCTTC
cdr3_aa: CASSLTGGSSLYGYTF

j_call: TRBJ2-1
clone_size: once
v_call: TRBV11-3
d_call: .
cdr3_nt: TGTGCCAGCAGCTTAGGGAGGGGATCCTACAATGAGCAGTTCTTC
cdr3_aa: CASSLGRGSYNEQFF

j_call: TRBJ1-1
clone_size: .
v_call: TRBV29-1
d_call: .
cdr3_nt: TGCAGCGTCGACACTGAAGCTTTCTTT
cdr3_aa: CSVDTEAFF

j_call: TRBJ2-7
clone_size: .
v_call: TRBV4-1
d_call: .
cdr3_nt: TGCGCCAGCAGCCAAAAAGGCGGGGGCCCGCCGGGGGCCGAGCAGTACTTC
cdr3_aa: CASSQKGGGPPGAEQYF

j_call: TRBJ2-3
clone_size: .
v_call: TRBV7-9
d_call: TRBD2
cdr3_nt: TGTGCCAGCAGCTTCTCGGGGGGGCCGAGAGATACGCAGTATTTT
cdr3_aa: CASSFSGGPRDTQYF

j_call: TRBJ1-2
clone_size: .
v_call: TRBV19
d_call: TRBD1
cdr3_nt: TGTGCCAGTAGGTCTCAAACAGGGGGCAGTCATGGCTACACCTTC
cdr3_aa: CASRSQTGGSHGYTF

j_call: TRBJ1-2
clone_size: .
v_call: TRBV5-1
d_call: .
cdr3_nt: TGCGCCAGCAGCTCGTTCCCAGGGATCTATGGCTACACCTTC
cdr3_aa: CASSSFPGIYGYTF

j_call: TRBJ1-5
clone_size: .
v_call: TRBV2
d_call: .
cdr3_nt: TGTGCCAGCAGTGAAGCTTATAGCAATCAGCCCCAGCATTTT
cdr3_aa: CASSEAYSNQPQHF

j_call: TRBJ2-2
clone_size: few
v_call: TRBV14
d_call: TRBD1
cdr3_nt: TGTGCCAGCAGCCTTTTACCTCCGGGACAGGGAACCGGGGAGCTGTTTTTT
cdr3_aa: CASSLLPPGQGTGELFF

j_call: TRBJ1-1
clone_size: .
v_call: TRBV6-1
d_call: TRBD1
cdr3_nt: TGTGCCAGCAGTGCCTCAGTCGGGACAGGGGGCACTGAAGCTTTCTTT
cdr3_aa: CASSASVGTGGTEAFF

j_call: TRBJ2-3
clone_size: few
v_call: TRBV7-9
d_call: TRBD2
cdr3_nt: TGTGCCAGCAGCGGCATAGTCGGGACTACTTCAGATACGCAGTATTTT
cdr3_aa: CASSGIVGTTSDTQYF

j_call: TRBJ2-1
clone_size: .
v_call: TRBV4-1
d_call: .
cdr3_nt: TGCGCCAGCAGCCAAGATATGGTAGTGGTTGGTGAGCAGTTCTTC
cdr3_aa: CASSQDMVVVGEQFF

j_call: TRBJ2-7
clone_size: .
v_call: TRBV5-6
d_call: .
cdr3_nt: TGTGCCAGCAGCTCCCTGAGCCCTAGAGACTACGAGCAGTACTTC
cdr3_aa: CASSSLSPRDYEQYF

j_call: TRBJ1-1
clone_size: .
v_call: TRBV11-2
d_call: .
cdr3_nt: TGTGCCAGCAGCTTAGACGGGGCCGGGAGGACTGAAGCTTTCTTT
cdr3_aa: CASSLDGAGRTEAFF

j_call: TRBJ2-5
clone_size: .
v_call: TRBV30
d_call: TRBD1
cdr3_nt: TGTGCCTGGAGGTCGGCAGGGGGAAGAGAGACCCAGTACTTC
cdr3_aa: CAWRSAGGRETQYF

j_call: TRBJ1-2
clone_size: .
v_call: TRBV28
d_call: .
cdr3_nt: TGTGCCAGCAGTCCCCCGCAGGGTTGGGGCTACACCTTC
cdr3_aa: CASSPPQGWGYTF

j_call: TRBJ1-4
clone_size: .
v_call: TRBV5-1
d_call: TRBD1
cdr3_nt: TGCGCCAGCAGCTTGGGGACAGGGTTTAATGAAAAACTGTTTTTT
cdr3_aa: CASSLGTGFNEKLFF

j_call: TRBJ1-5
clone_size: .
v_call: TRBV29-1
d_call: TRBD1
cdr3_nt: TGCAGCGTTGTGGGGACAGGGCACGGCAATCAGCCCCAGCATTTT
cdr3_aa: CSVVGTGHGNQPQHF

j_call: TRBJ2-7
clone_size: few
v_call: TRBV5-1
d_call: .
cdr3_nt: TGCGCCAGCTCGGACACTTCCAACGAGCAGTACTTC
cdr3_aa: CASSDTSNEQYF

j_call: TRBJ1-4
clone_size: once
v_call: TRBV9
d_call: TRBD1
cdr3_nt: TGTGCCAGCAGCGTACAGGGGGTCCCTGAAAAACTGTTTTTT
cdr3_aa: CASSVQGVPEKLFF

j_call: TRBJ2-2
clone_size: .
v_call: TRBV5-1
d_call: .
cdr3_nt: TGCGCCAGCAGCGTCGGGCCTCGGGAGGGGGAGCTGTTTTTT
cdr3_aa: CASSVGPREGELFF

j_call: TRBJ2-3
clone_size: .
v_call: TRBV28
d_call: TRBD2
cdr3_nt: TGTGCCAGCAGTTTTTACCTAGCGGGGGCTAGCACAGATACGCAGTATTTT
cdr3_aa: CASSFYLAGASTDTQYF

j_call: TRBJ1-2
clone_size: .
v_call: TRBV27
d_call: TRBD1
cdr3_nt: TGTGCCAGCTCACAAGCCGGGACAGGGGCCAACTTCGCCGGCTACACCTTC
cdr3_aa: CASSQAGTGANFAGYTF

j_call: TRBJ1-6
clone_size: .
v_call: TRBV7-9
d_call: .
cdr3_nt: TGTGCCAGCAGTCCTAAACCCCGGAGCTCCTATAATTCACCCCTCCACTTT
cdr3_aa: CASSPKPRSSYNSPLHF

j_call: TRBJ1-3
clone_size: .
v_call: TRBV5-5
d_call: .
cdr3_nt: TGTGCCAGCAGCTCGTACGGGTCCTCTGGAAACACCATATATTTT
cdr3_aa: CASSSYGSSGNTIYF

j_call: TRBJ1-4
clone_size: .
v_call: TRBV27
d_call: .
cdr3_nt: TGTGCCAGCAGTGGATACACGGGGGAAAAACTGTTTTTT
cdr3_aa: CASSGYTGEKLFF

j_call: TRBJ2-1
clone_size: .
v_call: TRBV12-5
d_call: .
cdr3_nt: TGTGCTAGTGCCTGGAGTTCCTCCCTCCGCGAGCAGTTCTTC
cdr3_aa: CASAWSSSLREQFF

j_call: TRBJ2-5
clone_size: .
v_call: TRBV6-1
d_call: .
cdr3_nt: TGTGCCAGCAGTGGTAGTGAGACCCAGTACTTC
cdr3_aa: CASSGSETQYF

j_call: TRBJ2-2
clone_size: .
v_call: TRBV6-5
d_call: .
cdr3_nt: TGTGCCAGCCAGAATCGGAACACCGGGGAGCTGTTTTTT
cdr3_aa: CASQNRNTGELFF

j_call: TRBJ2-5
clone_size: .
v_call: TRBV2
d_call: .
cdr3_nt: TGTGCCAGCAGCCCTACTCCGGGATCACTGTCCGGGACCCAGTACTTC
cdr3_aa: CASSPTPGSLSGTQYF

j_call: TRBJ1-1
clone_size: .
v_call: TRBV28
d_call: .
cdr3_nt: TGTGCCAGCAGTTACGATCCACCATTTGGAGGGTTAAGAAACACTGAAGCTTTCTTT
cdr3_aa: CASSYDPPFGGLRNTEAFF

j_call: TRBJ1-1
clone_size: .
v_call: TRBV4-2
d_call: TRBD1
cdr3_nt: TGTGCCAGCAGCCAAGCGGGACAGGGAGGGAAAGCTTTCTTT
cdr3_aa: CASSQAGQGGKAFF

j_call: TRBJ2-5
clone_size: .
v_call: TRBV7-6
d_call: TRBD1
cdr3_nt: TGTGCCAGTCGACAGGGGCCCACCGCTCGCGAGACCCAGTACTTC
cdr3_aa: CASRQGPTARETQYF

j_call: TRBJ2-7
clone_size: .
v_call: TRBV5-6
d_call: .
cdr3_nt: TGTGCCAGCAGCTGGCAGGAGGGCGAGCAGTACTTC
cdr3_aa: CASSWQEGEQYF

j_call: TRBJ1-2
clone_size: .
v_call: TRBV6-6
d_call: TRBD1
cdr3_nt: TGTGCCAGCCGTCACCCGGGACAGGGGGCGGAGGGCTACACCTTC
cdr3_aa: CASRHPGQGAEGYTF

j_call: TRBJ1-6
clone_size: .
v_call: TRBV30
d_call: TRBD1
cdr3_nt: TGTGCCTGGAGTGTACCAGTCTGGGACAGTAGTTCACCCCTCCACTTT
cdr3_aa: CAWSVPVWDSSSPLHF